Listed below are T cell receptor beta chains from one sample, sequenced in a study of control samples from healthy donors and cancer patients. Using immunoSEQ multiplex PCR, the repertoire was profiled, and TCRdb retains in-frame clones only, with some absent. This sample yields 120,000 or so clones, of which approximately 90% are seen a single time; more than 6.5% belongs to the top ten. Sequencing input: blood. The receptors stem from a young man in good health. The CDR3 runs from the conserved cysteine through the conserved F or W. The order of the fields is J gene, clone size, V gene, D gene, CDR3 protein, CDR3 DNA. The D gene is left open where the match is weak. A clone size is listed for some rows: how often the clone was seen (once, few, many), or a class if it is expanded.

TRBJ2-1,few,TRBV7-3,TRBD1,CASSPRSGGIDNEQFF,TGTGCCAGCAGCCCCCGCTCAGGGGGCATCGACAATGAGCAGTTCTTC
TRBJ2-4,-,TRBV6-6,-,CASSLGGWAKNIQYF,TGTGCCAGCAGTCTCGGGGGTTGGGCCAAAAACATTCAGTACTTC
TRBJ1-1,-,TRBV25-1,-,CASSDTYDTHTEAFF,TGTGCCAGCAGTGACACGTACGACACCCACACTGAAGCTTTCTTT
TRBJ1-2,-,TRBV5-6,TRBD1,CASSALQGPNYGYTF,TGTGCCAGCAGCGCTTTACAGGGGCCCAACTATGGCTACACCTTC
TRBJ1-6,once,TRBV6-6,-,CASSYGINSPLHF,TGTGCCAGCAGTTACGGGATCAATTCACCCCTCCACTTT
TRBJ2-7,-,TRBV6-5,TRBD2,CASTGLAGADEQYF,TGTGCCAGCACCGGACTAGCGGGGGCCGACGAGCAGTACTTC
TRBJ1-1,-,TRBV12-5,-,CASGFFSGPNTEAFF,TGTGCTAGTGGTTTTTTCTCGGGCCCGAACACTGAAGCTTTCTTT
TRBJ2-7,-,TRBV7-3,-,CASSLGPAGIYEQYF,TGTGCCAGCAGCTTAGGTCCCGCAGGGATCTACGAGCAGTACTTC
TRBJ1-1,-,TRBV9,-,CASSVRSGNTEAFF,TGTGCCAGCAGCGTACGGTCAGGGAACACTGAAGCTTTCTTT
TRBJ2-5,-,TRBV25-1,TRBD1,CASEGGGQETQYF,TGTGCCAGCGAAGGGGGCGGACAAGAGACCCAGTACTTC
TRBJ2-5,-,TRBV30,-,CAWTITSREETQYF,TGTGCCTGGACCATAACCAGTAGGGAGGAGACCCAGTACTTC
TRBJ2-7,-,TRBV5-1,TRBD1,CASSLAGQSSSYEQYF,TGCGCCAGCAGCTTGGCGGGACAGTCTAGCTCCTACGAGCAGTACTTC
TRBJ1-1,-,TRBV27,-,CASRTRPLAGFRAEAFF,TGTGCCAGCAGAACCCGCCCCCTTGCGGGTTTTAGGGCTGAAGCTTTCTTT
TRBJ2-5,-,TRBV4-1,TRBD2,CASSLAGGIQETQYF,TGCGCCAGCAGCCTAGCGGGGGGCATCCAAGAGACCCAGTACTTC
TRBJ1-1,-,TRBV3-1/TRBV3-2,-,CASSAQRSSGGSEAFF,TGTGCCAGCAGCGCCCAAAGATCCTCCGGGGGCAGTGAAGCTTTCTTT
TRBJ2-5,-,TRBV19,TRBD2,CASSFGLAGVSRETQYF,TGTGCCAGTAGTTTCGGACTAGCGGGGGTCTCGCGGGAGACCCAGTACTTC
TRBJ1-1,-,TRBV5-1,-,CASSLGPDTEAFF,TGCGCCAGCAGCTTGGGACCGGACACTGAAGCTTTCTTT
TRBJ1-1,-,TRBV5-1,TRBD1,CASSLGTGYRTEAFF,TGCGCCAGCAGCTTGGGGACAGGATATCGCACTGAAGCTTTCTTT
TRBJ2-3,-,TRBV11-2,TRBD2,CASSRLAGSDTQYF,TGTGCCAGCAGCCGACTAGCGGGGTCAGATACGCAGTATTTT
TRBJ2-7,-,TRBV2,-,CASSEALTLTYEQYF,TGTGCCAGCAGTGAAGCGCTGACACTTACCTACGAGCAGTACTTC
TRBJ2-7,-,TRBV19,-,CASSIYGGPDYEQYF,TGTGCCAGTAGTATATACGGTGGGCCTGACTACGAGCAGTACTTC
TRBJ1-3,-,TRBV9,TRBD1,CASSSWTGPGNTIYF,TGTGCCAGCAGCTCGTGGACAGGGCCTGGAAACACCATATATTTT
TRBJ2-3,-,TRBV9,TRBD2,CASSVERGSTDTQYF,TGTGCCAGCAGCGTAGAGCGGGGAAGCACAGATACGCAGTATTTT
TRBJ1-1,-,TRBV9,-,CASSVDPGLNTEAFF,TGTGCCAGCAGCGTAGACCCAGGGTTGAACACTGAAGCTTTCTTT
TRBJ1-4,-,TRBV24-1,TRBD1,CATSDPTGREMGEKLFF,TGTGCCACCAGTGACCCGACAGGGAGAGAAATGGGTGAAAAACTGTTTTTT
TRBJ2-7,-,TRBV7-9,TRBD1,CASSRPTGTGVHEQYF,TGTGCCAGCAGCCGTCCAACCGGGACAGGGGTCCACGAGCAGTACTTC
TRBJ1-6,-,TRBV10-1,TRBD1,CASSWDRASPLHF,TGCGCCAGCAGCTGGGACAGGGCGTCACCCCTCCACTTT
TRBJ2-2,-,TRBV24-1,TRBD2,CATRGGVNTGELFF,TGTGCCACCCGCGGGGGGGTGAACACCGGGGAGCTGTTTTTT
TRBJ2-2,-,TRBV12-5,-,CASASSTGTWVAGELFF,TGTGCTAGTGCCTCTTCGACCGGGACATGGGTCGCCGGGGAGCTGTTTTTT
TRBJ2-5,-,TRBV2,-,CASSETSPGRTQYF,TGTGCCAGCAGTGAAACCTCCCCGGGCAGGACCCAGTACTTC
TRBJ2-7,-,TRBV5-1,-,CASSLDIGVVGYEQYF,TGCGCCAGCAGCTTGGATATAGGGGTAGTCGGCTACGAGCAGTACTTC
TRBJ2-1,-,TRBV19,-,CASSIVAMGEQFF,TGTGCCAGTAGTATAGTAGCGATGGGTGAGCAGTTCTTC
TRBJ1-1,once,TRBV11-2,-,CASSLGQGSTEAFF,TGTGCCAGCAGCTTAGGGCAGGGGAGCACTGAAGCTTTCTTT
TRBJ2-4,-,TRBV11-3,-,CASPWDLAKNIQYF,TGTGCCAGCCCCTGGGACCTAGCCAAAAACATTCAGTACTTC
TRBJ1-1,-,TRBV5-1,TRBD1,CASSYQGQLGAEAFF,TGCGCCAGCAGCTACCAGGGACAGTTGGGGGCTGAAGCTTTCTTT
TRBJ2-3,-,TRBV3-1/TRBV3-2,-,CASSPRTPRDDTQYF,TGTGCCAGCAGCCCCCGGACTCCACGCGACGATACGCAGTATTTT